Following are 16 T cell receptor beta chains from one sample sequenced in a study of low-dose radiotherapy and immunotherapy resistance in tumors. This sample's time point: before trial treatment. cDNA synthesis used a TRAV/TRBV-specific primer set for both chains. Both a constant-region primer and a V-primer adapter served to amplify TCRs across 15 to 25 PCR cycles. MiXCR, applied by TCRdb to the reads, yields one record per CDR3 protein. Among tens of thousands of distinct CDR3 sequences listed, more than 8% were seen once. The starting material was PBMCs, obtained before treatment. The receptors originated from a male donor with prostate cancer.

This clonotype was counted ten times or more. V gene TRBV18 combines with J gene TRBJ1-1; tentatively, D is TRBD1 (6 bases). Germline values: CDR1 KGHSH, CDR2 LQKENI. V lost 5 bases and J lost 8, with 15 bases in between. CDR3 length: 13 residues. CDR3 region: CASSTRGGPEAFF. The CDR3 bases are TGTGCCAGCTCAACAAGAGGGGGGCCCGAAGCTTTCTTT.

This clonotype was found many times. The chain joins TRBV7-9 to TRBJ2-1; weak D call: TRBD2 (6 bases). CDR1 and CDR2 from the germline V gene are SEHNR and FQNEAQ (reference sequence). V was trimmed by 5 bases and J by 0 bases, leaving 11 bases between them. CDR3 size: 15 residues. CDR3 loop: CASSALASSYNEQFF. For the CDR3, the DNA is TGTGCCAGCAGCGCTCTAGCGAGCTCCTACAATGAGCAGTTCTTC.

Turning to this clonotype: A much larger clone differs from this one at a single base, so this may be a read error. V gene TRBV7-6 combines with J gene TRBJ1-3; D gene unclear. Germline assignment: CDR1 SGHVS and CDR2 FNYEAQ. This CDR3 has 13 residues. The CDR3 loop reads CANSLPTGNTIYF. The CDR3 DNA is TGTGCCAACAGCTTACCGACTGGAAACACCATATATTTT.

This clonotype was seen ten or more times. J is TRBJ2-7 and V is TRBV6-5; D assignment may be TRBD1 or TRBD2 (5 bases each). The germline CDR1 and CDR2 sequences are MNHEY and SVGAGI. V lost 0 bases and J 0 bases, leaving 9 bases between the germline ends. CDR3 size: 15 residues. The CDR3 DNA reads TGTGCCAGCAGTTACTCGATTGGGGGCTCCTACGAGCAGTACTTC. Translated: CASSYSIGGSYEQYF.

J is TRBJ2-5 and V is TRBV29-1; possibly TRBD2 for D (5 bases). V lost 4 bases and J 3 bases, leaving 9 bases between the germline ends. Germline V gene data show CDR1 as SQVTM and CDR2 as ANQGSEA. This CDR3 has 12 residues. This CDR3 is CSVALEEETQYF. DNA for the CDR3: TGCAGCGTTGCTCTGGAGGAAGAGACCCAGTACTTC.

This clonotype was counted at least ten times. The genes are TRBV9 and TRBJ2-4; D perhaps matches TRBD2 (6 bases). Germline CDR1 and CDR2: SGDLS and YYNGEE. V dropped 4 bases and J dropped 6 bases, with 14 bases sitting between them. CDR3 size: 14 residues. CDR3: CASSPTGLPNIQYF. As DNA, the CDR3 is TGTGCCAGCAGCCCGACGGGACTCCCAAACATTCAGTACTTC.

This clonotype was observed many times. V gene TRBV11-1 combines with J gene TRBJ2-6; no firm D call. Trimming stripped 5 bases from V and 0 bases from J, with 14 bases between. Per the germline V gene, CDR1 is SGHAT and CDR2 is FQDESV (reference sequence). The CDR3 covers 17 residues. CDR3 sequence (DNA): TGTGCCAGCAGCCTTTCTGGACGTATCTCTGGGGCCAACGTCCTGACTTTC. Protein product: CASSLSGRISGANVLTF.

This clonotype appeared many times. This chain links TRBV5-5 with TRBJ1-1, with D hard to call. In germline, CDR1 is SGHKS, CDR2 YYEKEE (reference sequence). Between the trimmed V and J ends, which lost 5 bases and 4 bases, there was a span of 18 bases. The CDR3 totals 15 residues. The CDR3 DNA reads TGTGCCAGCAGAATACACGTCGCAGACACCACTGAAGCTTTCTTT. Translation: CASRIHVADTTEAFF.

This clonotype was detected ten times or more. This sequence joins TRBV28 and TRBJ2-5, with TRBD1 identical over 7 bases. The CDR3 is made up of 15 amino acids. V shed 3 bases and J 4 bases; nucleotides not matched to a gene: 8. From germline, CDR1 is MDHEN and CDR2 SYDVKM. CDR3 sequence (DNA): TGTGCCAGCAGTTTGGAGACAGGGTTAAGAGAGACCCAGTACTTC. It is translated as CASSLETGLRETQYF.

This clonotype was seen repeatedly, ten times or more. The rearrangement joins TRBV25-1 to TRBJ2-3, with D tentatively TRBD2 (6 bases). Trimming pared 4 bases from V and 0 bases from J, leaving 11 bases between. The CDR3 is 15 residues long. Per the germline V gene, CDR1 is MGHDK and CDR2 is SYGVNS. The CDR3 DNA is TGTGCCAGCAGTGTTAGCGGCCCTAGCACAGATACGCAGTATTTT. Its translation: CASSVSGPSTDTQYF.

There are many counts of this clonotype. The chain has TRBV4-3 and TRBJ2-3; D gene ambiguous. The CDR3 is 15 amino acids. V lost 2 bases to trimming and J lost 5 bases, with 14 bases between them. The germline V gene has CDR1 LGHNA and CDR2 YSLEER. CDR3 amino acids: CASSQNSLVVDTQYF. CDR3 nucleotides: TGCGCCAGCAGCCAAAACTCTCTCGTGGTAGATACGCAGTATTTT.

There are many counts of this clonotype. The chain uses TRBV28 and TRBJ2-5; 8 bases fit TRBD2. The ends lost 1 base at V and 5 bases at J; junction bases unmatched: 9. The CDR3 runs to 16 residues. Per the germline V gene, CDR1 is MDHEN and CDR2 is SYDVKM. CDR3 protein: CASSLSGLAIGETQYF. The CDR3 coding sequence is TGTGCCAGCAGTTTATCTGGACTAGCAATTGGGGAGACCCAGTACTTC.

The table lists this clonotype with many counts. The chain combines TRBV5-1 with TRBJ2-5; 11 bases agree with TRBD1. The V segment lost 4 bases and the J segment 4 bases; nucleotides outside the gene matches: 3. The germline CDR1 and CDR2 sequences are SGHRS and YFSETQ. The CDR3 runs to 14 residues. CDR3 nucleotides: TGCGCCAGCAGCGTCGGGACAGGGGGAGAGACCCAGTACTTC. Translation: CASSVGTGGETQYF.

The table lists this clonotype with many counts. This chain connects TRBV20-1 to TRBJ2-1; D is perhaps TRBD2 (6 bases). Germline CDR1 and CDR2: DFQATT and SNEGSKA (reference sequence). CDR3 size: 16 residues. With 0 bases removed from V and 8 bases from J, the gap between germline ends came to 20 bases. CDR3 sequence (DNA): TGCAGTGCTAGAGACCTAGCGTCAGCCGGCCTAGATGAGCAGTTCTTC. Protein sequence: CSARDLASAGLDEQFF.

This clonotype was counted many times. V gene TRBV29-1 combines with J gene TRBJ2-1; 7 nucleotides agree with TRBD2. Trimming cost V 1 base and J 9 bases; bases outside gene matches: 6. CDR3 length: 13 residues. The germline V gene has CDR1 SQVTM and CDR2 ANQGSEA. The CDR3 nucleotides read TGCAGCGTTGAAGGCCAGACTAGCACTGAGCAGTTCTTC. Translating gives CSVEGQTSTEQFF.

In its sample, this clonotype was seen many times. The rearrangement joins TRBV5-5 to TRBJ2-5; the D gene is possibly TRBD2 (6 bases). The length of the CDR3 is 15 residues. The germline gives CDR1 SGHKS, CDR2 YYEKEE (reference sequence). Trimming left V 0 bases short and J 4 bases short, with 13 bases between. CDR3 residues: CASSLAPGVGETQYF. CDR3 DNA sequence: TGTGCCAGCAGCTTGGCTCCGGGAGTCGGAGAGACCCAGTACTTC.